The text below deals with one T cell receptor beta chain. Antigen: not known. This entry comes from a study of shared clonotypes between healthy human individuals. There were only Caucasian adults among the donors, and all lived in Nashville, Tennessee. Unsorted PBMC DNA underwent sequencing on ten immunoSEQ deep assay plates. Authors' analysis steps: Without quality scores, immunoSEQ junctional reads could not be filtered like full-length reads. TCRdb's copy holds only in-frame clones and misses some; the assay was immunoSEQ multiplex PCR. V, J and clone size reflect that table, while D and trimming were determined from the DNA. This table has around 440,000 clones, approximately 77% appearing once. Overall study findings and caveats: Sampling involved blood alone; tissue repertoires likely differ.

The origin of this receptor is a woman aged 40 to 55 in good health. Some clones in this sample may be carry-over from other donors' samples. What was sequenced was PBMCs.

The CDR3 sequence is CASSPLGIHSYEQYF. In DNA form, the CDR3 reads TGTGCCAGCTCACCCCTGGGCATACACTCCTACGAGCAGTACTTC. J is TRBJ2-7 and V is TRBV18; D is undetermined. This CDR3 region has 15 residues. Trimming cost V 3 bases and J 0 bases, with 12 bases left between them. Looked up from germline, CDR1 is KGHSH and CDR2 is LQKENI.